A selection of T cell receptor beta chains follows, all from one sample in a study of response to subunit inactivated influenza vaccine. One entry per CDR3 protein results from TCRdb running MiXCR on the RT-PCR reads. The sample shows 150,000 to 200,000 distinct CDR3 sequences, approximately 11% of them seen only once. This material consisted of non-naive T cells sorted from PBMCs, taken more than 35 days after vaccination. These receptors all come from a man aged 50 or older who received an inactivated influenza vaccine. The CDR3 runs from the conserved cysteine through the conserved F or W. The D gene is left open where the match is weak. Only part of the rows carry a size: once, few, many, or a class if the clone is expanded.

v_call: TRBV7-9
j_call: TRBJ2-7
clone_size: many
d_call: TRBD2
cdr3_aa: CASSMLGLVEQYF
cdr3_nt: TGTGCCAGCAGCATGCTGGGACTAGTGGAGCAGTACTTC

v_call: TRBV6-2/TRBV6-3
j_call: TRBJ2-3
clone_size: -
d_call: TRBD2
cdr3_aa: CTSTERGGSTDTQYF
cdr3_nt: TGTACCAGCACAGAGCGGGGGGGAAGCACAGATACGCAGTATTTT

v_call: TRBV3-1
j_call: TRBJ1-1
clone_size: -
d_call: TRBD1
cdr3_aa: CASSQRGQVMNTEAFF
cdr3_nt: TGTGCCAGCAGCCAACGAGGACAGGTGATGAACACTGAAGCTTTCTTT

v_call: TRBV20-1
j_call: TRBJ2-7
clone_size: few
d_call: -
cdr3_aa: CSAPGIRAYEQYF
cdr3_nt: TGCAGTGCCCCCGGGATCAGGGCCTACGAGCAGTACTTC

v_call: TRBV19
j_call: TRBJ1-5
clone_size: few
d_call: -
cdr3_aa: CASSDYSNQPQHF
cdr3_nt: TGTGCCAGTAGTGATTATAGCAATCAGCCCCAGCATTTT

v_call: TRBV6-1
j_call: TRBJ1-3
clone_size: many
d_call: TRBD1
cdr3_aa: CASSGQGAYSGNTIYF
cdr3_nt: TGTGCCAGCAGCGGACAGGGGGCTTACTCTGGAAACACCATATATTTT

v_call: TRBV5-5
j_call: TRBJ2-3
clone_size: many
d_call: TRBD2
cdr3_aa: CASSFLAEAADTQYF
cdr3_nt: TGTGCCAGCAGCTTCCTAGCGGAGGCTGCAGATACGCAGTATTTT

v_call: TRBV11-2
j_call: TRBJ1-4
clone_size: -
d_call: TRBD1
cdr3_aa: CASSFPTGGAPNEKLFF
cdr3_nt: TGTGCCAGCAGCTTTCCAACAGGGGGCGCACCTAATGAAAAACTGTTTTTT

v_call: TRBV28
j_call: TRBJ2-2
clone_size: many
d_call: TRBD1
cdr3_aa: CASSNRDRTGELFF
cdr3_nt: TGTGCCAGCAGTAACCGGGACAGAACCGGGGAGCTGTTTTTT

v_call: TRBV20-1
j_call: TRBJ2-6
clone_size: few
d_call: -
cdr3_aa: CSAYRTAASGANVLTF
cdr3_nt: TGCAGTGCTTACAGAACCGCGGCTTCTGGGGCCAACGTCCTGACTTTC

v_call: TRBV11-2
j_call: TRBJ2-2
clone_size: many
d_call: -
cdr3_aa: CASSLVGTGYTGELFF
cdr3_nt: TGTGCCAGCAGCTTAGTTGGGACTGGCTACACCGGGGAGCTGTTTTTT

v_call: TRBV7-2
j_call: TRBJ2-5
clone_size: many
d_call: -
cdr3_aa: CASSLFQGSETQYF
cdr3_nt: TGTGCCAGCAGCTTATTTCAGGGCTCAGAGACCCAGTACTTC

v_call: TRBV15
j_call: TRBJ2-3
clone_size: -
d_call: -
cdr3_aa: CATSRDPTDMQYF
cdr3_nt: TGTGCCACCAGCAGAGACCCCACAGATATGCAGTATTTT

v_call: TRBV5-1
j_call: TRBJ1-1
clone_size: many
d_call: -
cdr3_aa: CASSLGASGDPNTEAFF
cdr3_nt: TGCGCCAGCAGCTTGGGAGCGTCAGGGGACCCGAACACTGAAGCTTTCTTT

v_call: TRBV20-1
j_call: TRBJ2-7
clone_size: few
d_call: -
cdr3_aa: CSAPRRGHTYEQYF
cdr3_nt: TGCAGTGCTCCCAGACGGGGGCACACCTACGAGCAGTACTTC

v_call: TRBV7-6
j_call: TRBJ2-5
clone_size: few
d_call: -
cdr3_aa: CASSLDGLGGTQYF
cdr3_nt: TGTGCCAGCAGCTTAGACGGACTCGGGGGGACCCAGTACTTC

v_call: TRBV19
j_call: TRBJ1-2
clone_size: -
d_call: -
cdr3_aa: CASSGHPNYGYTF
cdr3_nt: TGTGCCAGTAGTGGACACCCTAACTATGGCTACACCTTC

v_call: TRBV11-2
j_call: TRBJ2-7
clone_size: few
d_call: TRBD2
cdr3_aa: CASSLGLAAIPSGEQYF
cdr3_nt: TGTGCCAGCAGCTTGGGACTAGCGGCGATCCCGTCGGGCGAGCAGTACTTC

v_call: TRBV4-2
j_call: TRBJ2-7
clone_size: many
d_call: TRBD1
cdr3_aa: CASSQDRSGTGNEQYF
cdr3_nt: TGTGCCAGCAGCCAAGATAGGTCCGGGACAGGGAACGAGCAGTACTTC

v_call: TRBV10-3
j_call: TRBJ2-5
clone_size: many
d_call: TRBD1
cdr3_aa: CAISGTGEETQYF
cdr3_nt: TGTGCCATCAGCGGGACAGGGGAAGAGACCCAGTACTTC

v_call: TRBV5-1
j_call: TRBJ2-1
clone_size: many
d_call: TRBD2
cdr3_aa: CASSLTRLAVEFF
cdr3_nt: TGCGCCAGCAGCCTTACTCGACTAGCGGTCGAGTTCTTC

v_call: TRBV28
j_call: TRBJ2-7
clone_size: -
d_call: -
cdr3_aa: CASSRTSLFQPSYEQYF
cdr3_nt: TGTGCCAGCAGCCGCACATCCCTATTCCAACCCTCCTACGAGCAGTACTTC

v_call: TRBV29-1
j_call: TRBJ1-2
clone_size: many
d_call: -
cdr3_aa: CSVNDGTVYGYTF
cdr3_nt: TGCAGCGTAAATGACGGAACCGTCTATGGCTACACCTTC

v_call: TRBV20-1
j_call: TRBJ2-6
clone_size: -
d_call: -
cdr3_aa: CSASPVPGANVLTF
cdr3_nt: TGCAGTGCCAGCCCCGTCCCTGGGGCCAACGTCCTGACTTTC

v_call: TRBV29-1
j_call: TRBJ2-7
clone_size: few
d_call: TRBD2
cdr3_aa: CSVSGTSGNEQYF
cdr3_nt: TGCAGCGTCAGTGGGACTAGCGGGAACGAGCAGTACTTC

v_call: TRBV3-1
j_call: TRBJ2-5
clone_size: few
d_call: TRBD2
cdr3_aa: CASSPEWTRKETQYF
cdr3_nt: TGTGCCAGCAGCCCAGAGTGGACTAGGAAAGAGACCCAGTACTTC

v_call: TRBV12-3/TRBV12-4
j_call: TRBJ1-5
clone_size: many
d_call: -
cdr3_aa: CASSLSGVQPQHF
cdr3_nt: TGTGCCAGCAGTTTGTCGGGTGTGCAGCCCCAGCATTTT

v_call: TRBV30
j_call: TRBJ1-2
clone_size: few
d_call: -
cdr3_aa: CAWSVGIIYGYTF
cdr3_nt: TGTGCCTGGAGTGTGGGTATAATCTATGGCTACACCTTC

v_call: TRBV4-1
j_call: TRBJ2-3
clone_size: few
d_call: TRBD1
cdr3_aa: CASSYRTGAADTQYF
cdr3_nt: TGCGCCAGCAGCTACCGGACAGGGGCGGCAGATACGCAGTATTTT

v_call: TRBV28
j_call: TRBJ1-1
clone_size: few
d_call: TRBD1
cdr3_aa: CASSPWTGKNTEAFF
cdr3_nt: TGTGCCAGCAGCCCGTGGACAGGGAAGAACACTGAAGCTTTCTTT

v_call: TRBV30
j_call: TRBJ2-1
clone_size: -
d_call: -
cdr3_aa: CAWTWGEAYNEQFF
cdr3_nt: TGTGCCTGGACTTGGGGGGAGGCATACAATGAGCAGTTCTTC

v_call: TRBV27
j_call: TRBJ2-7
clone_size: -
d_call: -
cdr3_aa: CASTTGELREQYF
cdr3_nt: TGTGCCAGCACCACCGGGGAACTGAGGGAGCAGTACTTC

v_call: TRBV6-2/TRBV6-3
j_call: TRBJ2-7
clone_size: -
d_call: TRBD2
cdr3_aa: CASSRTSGSGGEQYF
cdr3_nt: TGTGCCAGCAGCCGGACTAGCGGGTCCGGTGGGGAGCAGTACTTC

v_call: TRBV12-3/TRBV12-4
j_call: TRBJ1-5
clone_size: many
d_call: TRBD1
cdr3_aa: CASRSTGNQPQHF
cdr3_nt: TGTGCCAGCAGATCGACAGGGAATCAGCCCCAGCATTTT

v_call: TRBV7-2
j_call: TRBJ2-7
clone_size: medium-sized
d_call: TRBD1
cdr3_aa: CASSFGSGQAKEQYF
cdr3_nt: TGTGCCAGCAGCTTTGGTTCGGGACAGGCGAAAGAGCAGTACTTC

v_call: TRBV11-2
j_call: TRBJ2-1
clone_size: many
d_call: -
cdr3_aa: CASSLGGNSYNEQFF
cdr3_nt: TGTGCCAGCAGCTTAGGGGGGAACTCCTACAATGAGCAGTTCTTC

v_call: TRBV7-2
j_call: TRBJ2-1
clone_size: -
d_call: TRBD2
cdr3_aa: CASSPLPAGGQFF
cdr3_nt: TGTGCCAGCAGCCCCCTCCCAGCGGGGGGGCAGTTCTTC

v_call: TRBV14
j_call: TRBJ1-2
clone_size: few
d_call: TRBD1
cdr3_aa: CASSQEQGAWYGYTF
cdr3_nt: TGTGCCAGCAGCCAAGAACAGGGGGCATGGTATGGCTACACCTTC

v_call: TRBV15
j_call: TRBJ1-5
clone_size: few
d_call: -
cdr3_aa: CATSRVGSGRNQPQHF
cdr3_nt: TGTGCCACCAGCAGAGTCGGTTCCGGCAGGAATCAGCCCCAGCATTTT

v_call: TRBV7-8
j_call: TRBJ1-3
clone_size: many
d_call: -
cdr3_aa: CASSLGGSSGNTIYF
cdr3_nt: TGTGCCAGCAGCTTAGGGGGTTCCTCTGGAAACACCATATATTTT

v_call: TRBV18
j_call: TRBJ2-3
clone_size: many
d_call: TRBD2
cdr3_aa: CASSPPTSGRTDTQYF
cdr3_nt: TGTGCCAGCTCACCACCGACTAGCGGGAGGACAGATACGCAGTATTTT

v_call: TRBV7-2
j_call: TRBJ2-6
clone_size: few
d_call: -
cdr3_aa: CASSRYTPSGLVTGANVLTF
cdr3_nt: TGTGCCAGCAGCCGATATACCCCCTCTGGGCTTGTGACTGGGGCCAACGTCCTGACTTTC

v_call: TRBV29-1
j_call: TRBJ2-2
clone_size: many
d_call: -
cdr3_aa: CSAEVRTNTGELFF
cdr3_nt: TGCAGCGCGGAGGTACGGACGAACACCGGGGAGCTGTTTTTT

v_call: TRBV28
j_call: TRBJ2-7
clone_size: -
d_call: -
cdr3_aa: CASTPPGVRYEQYF
cdr3_nt: TGTGCCAGCACCCCACCAGGGGTCCGGTACGAGCAGTACTTC

v_call: TRBV28
j_call: TRBJ2-7
clone_size: -
d_call: -
cdr3_aa: CASSFDFQTSYEQYF
cdr3_nt: TGTGCCAGCAGTTTCGACTTTCAAACTTCCTACGAGCAGTACTTC

v_call: TRBV5-6
j_call: TRBJ1-2
clone_size: -
d_call: -
cdr3_aa: CASRPGSTNYGYTF
cdr3_nt: TGTGCCAGCAGACCCGGGAGCACGAACTATGGCTACACCTTC

v_call: TRBV5-1
j_call: TRBJ2-1
clone_size: few
d_call: TRBD2
cdr3_aa: CASSLLSGGPGNEQFF
cdr3_nt: TGCGCCAGCAGCTTGCTTAGCGGGGGCCCCGGGAATGAGCAGTTCTTC

v_call: TRBV5-5
j_call: TRBJ2-7
clone_size: many
d_call: TRBD2
cdr3_aa: CASSHRLAESYEQYF
cdr3_nt: TGTGCCAGCAGCCACCGACTAGCGGAATCCTACGAGCAGTACTTC

v_call: TRBV3-1
j_call: TRBJ1-4
clone_size: many
d_call: -
cdr3_aa: CASSPPYRNEGKLFF
cdr3_nt: TGTGCCAGCAGCCCCCCTTACAGGAACGAGGGAAAACTGTTTTTT

v_call: TRBV3-1
j_call: TRBJ1-5
clone_size: many
d_call: -
cdr3_aa: CASSQVNQPQHF
cdr3_nt: TGTGCCAGCAGTCAGGTTAATCAGCCCCAGCATTTT

v_call: TRBV19
j_call: TRBJ2-7
clone_size: few
d_call: TRBD1
cdr3_aa: CASSTSGTGSYEQYF
cdr3_nt: TGTGCCAGTAGTACCTCCGGGACAGGGTCCTACGAGCAGTACTTC

v_call: TRBV5-6
j_call: TRBJ2-6
clone_size: -
d_call: -
cdr3_aa: CASSFWSGSGANVLTF
cdr3_nt: TGTGCCAGCAGCTTTTGGTCCGGCTCTGGGGCCAACGTCCTGACTTTC

v_call: TRBV28
j_call: TRBJ1-2
clone_size: many
d_call: -
cdr3_aa: CASSLHPGRYGYTF
cdr3_nt: TGTGCCAGCAGTTTACATCCAGGGCGGTATGGCTACACCTTC

v_call: TRBV7-2
j_call: TRBJ1-2
clone_size: -
d_call: -
cdr3_aa: CASSSSTGGYTF
cdr3_nt: TGTGCCAGCAGCTCCTCGACAGGCGGCTACACCTTC

v_call: TRBV5-1
j_call: TRBJ2-3
clone_size: many
d_call: TRBD2
cdr3_aa: CASSILAESTDTQYF
cdr3_nt: TGCGCCAGCAGCATTCTAGCGGAAAGCACAGATACGCAGTATTTT

v_call: TRBV27
j_call: TRBJ2-3
clone_size: -
d_call: TRBD2
cdr3_aa: CASSLGQTSGKDTQYF
cdr3_nt: TGTGCCAGCAGTTTGGGACAGACTAGCGGGAAAGATACGCAGTATTTT

v_call: TRBV7-2
j_call: TRBJ2-7
clone_size: -
d_call: TRBD2
cdr3_aa: CASSPLRESYEQYF
cdr3_nt: TGTGCCAGCAGCCCACTGCGGGAGAGCTACGAGCAGTACTTC

v_call: TRBV18
j_call: TRBJ2-5
clone_size: few
d_call: -
cdr3_aa: CASSTTPAGLRGETQYF
cdr3_nt: TGTGCCAGCTCAACAACACCGGCAGGCCTAAGAGGGGAGACCCAGTACTTC

v_call: TRBV12-3/TRBV12-4
j_call: TRBJ2-2
clone_size: few
d_call: -
cdr3_aa: CASSFFKTGELFF
cdr3_nt: TGTGCCAGCAGTTTCTTCAAAACCGGGGAGCTGTTTTTT